Presented here are 20 T cell receptor beta chains from one specimen sequenced in a study of cytomegalovirus exposure and HLA in healthy donors. PCR was performed using 60 Vbeta and 13 Jbeta primers. TCRdb's copy holds only in-frame clones and misses some; the assay was immunoSEQ multiplex PCR. Of about 110,000 clones in the sample, more than 65% were seen once. The specimen sequenced was PBMCs. These receptor sequences come from a boy younger than 18 in good health and CMV-seronegative.

This clone was seen more than once but under ten times. The chain couples TRBV12-1 to TRBJ2-7; the DNA was not compared with TRBD1, the D call given in the table. TRBV12-1 is described as a pseudogene. The CDR3 is 15 amino acids. The CDR3 coding sequence is TGTGCCAGCAGGATCAAACGGGACAGAATCTACGAGCAGTACTTC. Translating gives CASRIKRDRIYEQYF.

This chain connects TRBV5-1 to TRBJ2-7, with 11 bases lining up with TRBD2. This CDR3 has 15 residues. V dropped 2 bases and J dropped 6; count of bases not matched to a gene: 7. Germline CDR1 reads SGHRS; CDR2 reads YFSETQ. In DNA form, the CDR3 reads TGCGCCAGCAGCTTCTCACTAGCGGGAGCGCGCGAGCAGTACTTC. Encoded protein: CASSFSLAGAREQYF.

V gene TRBV28 combines with J gene TRBJ1-3, with D maybe TRBD1 (5 bases). Germline loops: CDR1 MDHEN, CDR2 SYDVKM. Trimming stripped 1 base from V and 3 bases from J, with 7 bases between. This CDR3 region has 14 residues. CDR3 sequence (DNA): TGTGCCAGCAGTTTATCAGGGAATGGAAACACCATATATTTT. It yields the protein CASSLSGNGNTIYF.

The chain couples TRBV7-9 to TRBJ1-1; D gene unclear. V gave up 1 base and J gave up 0 bases, with 6 bases separating them. Germline assignment: CDR1 SEHNR and CDR2 FQNEAQ (reference sequence). The CDR3 sequence is 14 residues long. The CDR3 is CASSLERVNTEAFF. CDR3 DNA: TGTGCCAGCAGCTTAGAACGGGTGAACACTGAAGCTTTCTTT.

This clone was recorded a few times. The chain links TRBV9 to TRBJ1-2, with TRBD1 identical over 12 bases. This CDR3 is built from 15 residues. The trim removed 3 bases at V and 8 bases at J, leaving 8 bases unmatched. Germline lookup yields CDR1 SGDLS and CDR2 YYNGEE. CDR3 bases: TGTGCCAGCAGCGGACGGGACAGGGGGCTAGGAGGCTACACCTTC. Translating gives CASSGRDRGLGGYTF.

This clone was seen a few times. The rearrangement links TRBV28 to TRBJ2-3; the match to TRBD2 covers 11 bases. Germline V CDR1 and CDR2: MDHEN, SYDVKM. The CDR3 runs 18 residues. The ends lost 3 bases at V and 3 bases at J; junction bases unmatched: 11. CDR3 sequence: CASSFPRGTSGSTDTQYF. Here the CDR3 DNA reads TGTGCCAGCAGTTTCCCCCGGGGGACTAGCGGCTCAACAGATACGCAGTATTTT.

The sample holds a few counts of this clone. This chain connects TRBV7-2 to TRBJ2-7; 9 nucleotides agree with TRBD1. In germline, CDR1 is SGHTA, CDR2 FQGNSA. This CDR3 spans 14 amino acids. V lost 5 bases and J lost 2; bases outside the gene matches: 4. Written as DNA, the CDR3 is TGTGCCAGCAGCCGCACAGGGGGCCCCTACGAGCAGTACTTC. Its protein is CASSRTGGPYEQYF.

The chain uses TRBV23-1 and TRBJ1-1; no definite D call. TRBV23-1 is given ORF status, its function remaining uncertain. Trimming removed 7 bases from V and 1 base from J, with 25 bases in between. The CDR3 length is 18 residues. The CDR3 here is CASTRSRAGLCSNTEAFF. CDR3 bases: TGCGCCAGCACCCGGAGCCGGGCAGGACTTTGCTCGAACACTGAAGCTTTCTTT.

The rearrangement links TRBV18 to TRBJ2-7; no definite D call. Trimming stripped 4 bases from V and 2 bases from J, with 9 bases between. CDR3 length equals 13 residues. CDR1 is KGHSH, CDR2 LQKENI, per germline. The CDR3: CASSRGSTYEQYF. CDR3 DNA: TGTGCCAGCTCACGCGGCAGCACCTACGAGCAGTACTTC.

The V and J genes are TRBV7-9 and TRBJ1-5; no definite D call. V gave up 4 bases and J gave up 3 bases, with 4 bases separating them. This CDR3 spans 12 amino acids. The germline gives CDR1 SEHNR, CDR2 FQNEAQ (reference sequence). CDR3 sequence reads: CASSSNNQPQHF. CDR3 nucleotide sequence: TGTGCCAGCAGCTCCAACAATCAGCCCCAGCATTTT. The whole variable domain, remainder taken from reference TRBV7-9 and TRBJ1-5, is DTGVSQNPRHKITKRGQNVTFRCDPISEHNRLYWYRQTLGQGPEFLTYFQNEAQLEKSRLLSDRFSAERPKGSFSTLEIQRTEQGDSAMYLCASSSNNQPQHFGDGTRLSIL.

This rearrangement joins TRBV5-1 to TRBJ2-5, with a weak D call TRBD2 (5 bases). V lost 0 bases, J lost 5 bases, and 14 bases lay in between. This CDR3 region has 15 residues. Looked up from germline, CDR1 is SGHRS and CDR2 is YFSETQ. The CDR3 protein is CASSLAEGLGETQYF. The CDR3 nucleotides read TGCGCCAGCAGCTTGGCCGAGGGTTTAGGGGAGACCCAGTACTTC.

This clone was picked up one time. The rearrangement uses TRBV5-4 and TRBJ2-2; 14 bases line up with TRBD2. The V segment lost 1 base and the J segment 6 bases; nucleotides outside the gene matches: 5. The germline gives CDR1 SGHNT, CDR2 YYREEE (reference sequence). This CDR3 contains 17 residues. The CDR3 loop is CASSLPGTSGSSGELFF. The CDR3 DNA reads as TGTGCCAGCAGCTTGCCCGGGACTAGCGGGAGCTCCGGGGAGCTGTTTTTT.

The rearrangement links TRBV6-4 to TRBJ1-1; D call uncertain. The CDR3 contains 12 residues. From germline, CDR1 is MRHNA and CDR2 SNTAGT. Trimming shortened V by 6 bases and J by 7 bases, and 12 bases separated the two germline ends. For the CDR3, the DNA is TGTGCCAGCAGCTTAAGCGGTGGTGAAGCTTTCTTT. This sequence encodes CASSLSGGEAFF.

This clone has a handful of counts. V gene TRBV7-2 combines with J gene TRBJ1-1; 8 bases fit TRBD1. V was clipped by 6 bases and J by 2 bases; unmatched bases: 2. This CDR3 comprises 13 residues. From germline, CDR1 is SGHTA and CDR2 FQGNSA. CDR3 sequence reads: CASRTGANTEAFF. CDR3 bases: TGTGCCAGCAGGACAGGGGCCAACACTGAAGCTTTCTTT.

J is TRBJ2-5 and V is TRBV6-6; maybe TRBD2 (5 bases). The CDR3 consists of 16 residues. CDR1 MNHNY and CDR2 SVGAGI come from the germline V gene (reference sequence). V was clipped by 6 bases and J by 2 bases, with 19 bases between them. The CDR3, as DNA: TGTGCCAGCAGCCTACCCGGGCGAGGGCCGCAAGAGACCCAGTACTTC. Protein: CASSLPGRGPQETQYF.

The rearrangement uses TRBV5-1 and TRBJ2-7, with D unresolved. The CDR3 consists of 11 residues. Per germline, CDR1 SGHRS and CDR2 YFSETQ. Trimming removed 5 bases at V and 4 bases at J, with 7 bases between. Written as DNA, the CDR3 is TGCGCCAGCAGGGCACAGTACGAGCAGTACTTC. This sequence encodes CASRAQYEQYF.

This clone is a singleton in its sample. The chain links TRBV29-1 to TRBJ1-1; D is possibly TRBD1 (5 bases). The ends were cut back, 5 bases at V and 2 bases at J, with 12 bases in the middle. Per the germline V gene, CDR1 is SQVTM and CDR2 is ANQGSEA. The CDR3 totals 13 residues. Here the CDR3 DNA reads TGCAGCGTTCTAGGACAAGTTAACACTGAAGCTTTCTTT. Its protein is CSVLGQVNTEAFF.

The gene calls are TRBV20-1 and TRBJ2-7, with TRBD1 matching over 7 bases. V shed 5 bases, J shed 4 bases, and the junction held 2 bases outside the gene matches. Germline V gene data show CDR1 as DFQATT and CDR2 as SNEGSKA (reference sequence). This CDR3 contains 11 residues. CDR3 residues: CSAGDSYEQYF. The CDR3 region has the DNA TGCAGTGCTGGGGACAGTTACGAGCAGTACTTC.

The chain joins TRBV9 to TRBJ2-7, with 7 bases that match TRBD1. The V and J ends lost 0 bases and 0 bases, in that order; junction bases with no gene match: 3. CDR3 length equals 15 residues. The germline CDR1 and CDR2 sequences are SGDLS and YYNGEE. CDR3 in amino acids: CASSVAGTVSYEQYF. The CDR3 DNA reads as TGTGCCAGCAGCGTAGCGGGGACAGTCTCCTACGAGCAGTACTTC.

This clone came up once. The chain employs TRBV14 and TRBJ2-7; D not certain. The CDR3 loop spans 17 amino acids. Deletions cut 5 bases from V and 2 bases from J, with 22 bases between. Germline CDR1 reads SGHDN; CDR2 reads FVKESK. This CDR3 is CASSELEPWLDTYEQYF. CDR3 nucleotide sequence: TGTGCCAGCAGCGAACTCGAACCGTGGCTAGATACCTACGAGCAGTACTTC.